Shown below are 12 T cell receptor beta chains from a single sample sequenced in a study of T-cell reconstitution after alpha-beta-depleted transplantation in children. Researchers prepared the TCRbeta library using unique molecular identifiers, the study reports. TCRdb reprocessed the PCR reads via MiXCR and lists one record per CDR3 protein. The data contain 750,000 to 950,000 distinct CDR3 sequences, 15% to 20% of them singletons. The sample in question was PBMCs, mostly from graft donor cells, obtained 360 days after TCRalphabeta/CD19-depleted stem cell transplant. The receptors come from a male patient aged 10 to 17 who had a stem cell transplant for acute lymphoblastic leukemia, so the T cells may come from the graft donor.

The chain combines TRBV10-3 with TRBJ2-6; 9 bases map to TRBD1. The CDR3 covers 16 residues. Germline-derived CDR1 and CDR2 are ENHRY and SYGVKD. V lost 6 bases, J lost 0 bases, and 3 bases stayed unmatched. CDR3 nucleotides: TGTGCCATCAGCAAGGACAGGGGCTCTGGGGCCAACGTCCTGACTTTC. Its protein product is CAISKDRGSGANVLTF.

Many counts were recorded for this clonotype. This sequence joins TRBV5-1 and TRBJ1-1; TRBD1 is a possible D gene (5 bases). In germline, CDR1 is SGHRS, CDR2 YFSETQ. Deletions cut 0 bases from V and 1 base from J, with 10 bases between. The CDR3 runs to 15 residues. The CDR3 sequence: CASSLDGGPNTEAFF. The CDR3 DNA sequence: TGCGCCAGCAGCTTGGATGGGGGACCGAACACTGAAGCTTTCTTT.

The genes are TRBV29-1 and TRBJ2-7; TRBD2 matches at 9 bases. V was clipped by 5 bases and J by 3 bases; unmatched bases: 5. Germline values: CDR1 SQVTM, CDR2 ANQGSEA. The CDR3 runs 13 residues. CDR3 residues: CSVLAGVHYEQYF. The CDR3 DNA reads TGCAGCGTTTTAGCGGGAGTCCACTACGAGCAGTACTTC.

V is TRBV4-1 and J is TRBJ2-4; the D is unclear. V dropped 1 base and J dropped 2 bases, with 12 bases sitting between them. CDR3 length: 16 residues. Per the germline V gene, CDR1 is MGHRA and CDR2 is YSYEKL. CDR3 DNA sequence: TGCGCCAGCAGCCAAGGTAGAGTTCTAACCAAAAACATTCAGTACTTC. Protein product: CASSQGRVLTKNIQYF.

The J gene is TRBJ2-3, the V gene TRBV6-1; D uncertain. Germline CDR1 and CDR2: MNHNS and SASEGT. This CDR3 comprises 13 residues. Trimming took off 4 bases at V and 8 bases at J, with 13 bases between the two ends. CDR3 DNA sequence: TGTGCCAGCAGTGTAGACCCGGTGGCTACGCAGTATTTT. Its protein product is CASSVDPVATQYF.

V and J are TRBV6-5 and TRBJ2-2; D gene unclear. CDR3 length: 12 amino acids. The V gene's germline CDR1 is MNHEY and CDR2 SVGAGI. V lost 2 bases and J lost 6, with 4 bases in between. The CDR3 is CASSYAAGELFF. CDR3 nucleotides: TGTGCCAGCAGTTACGCGGCCGGGGAGCTGTTTTTT.

This clonotype was seen a handful of times. The V call is TRBV3-1, the J call TRBJ2-2; D call uncertain. V lost 1 base and J lost 1, with 10 bases in between. Germline V gives CDR1 LGHDT, CDR2 YNNKEL (reference sequence). The CDR3 consists of 16 residues. The CDR3 nucleotides are TGTGCCAGCAGCCAAGCCCCTCACAGGAACACCGGGGAGCTGTTTTTT. This translates into CASSQAPHRNTGELFF.

There are a few counts of this clonotype. The gene calls are TRBV11-3 and TRBJ2-1; D not certain. Germline CDR1 is SGHNT and CDR2 is YENEEA. This CDR3 spans 14 amino acids. V lost 5 bases and J 4 bases, leaving 12 bases between the germline ends. The CDR3 coding sequence is TGTGCCAGCAGCCGTAGCCCCTTATACAATGAGCAGTTCTTC. Its protein product is CASSRSPLYNEQFF.

This chain links TRBV11-2 with TRBJ2-3; 8 bases align to TRBD1. There are 14 residues in the CDR3. Germline assignment: CDR1 SGHAT and CDR2 FQNNGV. J gave up 5 bases and V 2 bases, and 3 bases lay outside the gene matches. In nucleotides, the CDR3 is TGTGCCAGCAGCTTATCCAGGGGGCGAGATACGCAGTATTTT. Translating it yields CASSLSRGRDTQYF.

This clonotype came up a few times. The rearrangement joins TRBV7-9 to TRBJ1-4, with TRBD1 as a possible D gene (6 bases). Germline loops: CDR1 SEHNR, CDR2 FQNEAQ (reference sequence). V lost 5 bases and J 3 bases, leaving 16 bases between the germline ends. The CDR3 is made up of 16 amino acids. The DNA for the CDR3 is TGTGCCAGCAGCACCACCCGACAGGTTTCTAATGAAAAACTGTTTTTT. Protein product: CASSTTRQVSNEKLFF.

This chain uses TRBV4-1 with TRBJ2-7; maybe TRBD2 (5 bases). This CDR3 comprises 14 residues. Germline lookup yields CDR1 MGHRA and CDR2 YSYEKL. V lost 4 bases and J lost 0, with 10 bases in between. CDR3 sequence: CASSPRANSYEQYF. The CDR3 nucleotides read TGCGCCAGCAGCCCGAGGGCCAACTCCTACGAGCAGTACTTC.

The chain couples TRBV24-1 to TRBJ1-4; no definite D call. Looked up from germline, CDR1 is KGHDR and CDR2 is SFDVKD. Trimming took 4 bases from V and 7 from J, leaving 9 bases between them. CDR3 size: 13 residues. The CDR3: CATSDRWGEKLFF. CDR3 coding DNA: TGTGCCACCAGTGACAGATGGGGTGAAAAACTGTTTTTT.